This T cell receptor (beta chain) comes out of a study of shared clonotypes between healthy human individuals. Study background: There were three CD4 naive, three CD4 memory, two CD8 naive and one CD8 memory plates per donor.

Participating donors were healthy, HIV-negative adults free of recent acute infections or vaccinations. Each donor was a Caucasian adult residing in Nashville, Tennessee. This table comes from immunoSEQ multiplex PCR, and its TCRdb copy is limited to in-frame clones, with some not included. This table holds hundreds of thousands of clones, under 80% found once. The CDR3 consists of 12 residues. Germline V gene sequence: CDR1 MDHEN, CDR2 SYDVKM. Trimming took 3 bases from V and 11 from J, leaving 13 bases between them. This TCR came from a woman aged 25-40 years in good health. Input material: memory CD4+ T cells sorted from blood. The subset is: CD45RA-negative fraction. This chain uses TRBV28 with TRBJ1-1, with a tentative D call TRBD1 (5 bases). This CDR3 reads CASSFMRAGAFF. CDR3 sequence (DNA): TGTGCCAGCAGTTTTATGAGGGCAGGGGCTTTCTTT.